This T cell receptor beta chain was identified in a study of blood T cells in healthy people across ages. A sample-barcoded 5' primer and a J-beta primer mix were used in a second PCR of roughly 6 to 11 cycles. Using its own MiXCR run on the 5' RACE reads, TCRdb lists one record per CDR3 protein. Among about 1.5 million distinct CDR3 sequences listed, approximately 43% were seen once. This clonotype has a handful of counts. The CDR3 extends over 14 amino acids. Looked up from germline, CDR1 is SGHVS and CDR2 is FNYEAQ. V was pared by 3 bases and J by 5 bases, with 7 bases of the junction left unmatched.

This clonotype originated in a woman between 18 and 30 years old in good health. Sequenced material: blood. The chain couples TRBV7-6 to TRBJ2-7; 7 nucleotides agree with TRBD1. CDR3 DNA sequence: TGTGCCAGCAGCTTGATGACAGGGTCCGACGAGCAGTACTTC. Amino acid sequence: CASSLMTGSDEQYF. Variable domain in full (rest from reference TRBV7-6 and TRBJ2-7): GAGVSQSPRYKVTKRGQDVALRCDPISGHVSLYWYRQALGQGPEFLTYFNYEAQQDKSGLPNDRFSAERPEGSISTLTIQRTEQRDSAMYRCASSLMTGSDEQYFGPGTRLTVT.